Below, one T cell receptor (beta chain) is given with its context. Its antigen is unidentified. In alopecia areata patients, both lesional scalp punch biopsies and peripheral blood were collected. Sequencing used cDNA as its template, made by extracting RNA and reverse transcribing it. Clones were sequenced by immunoSEQ multiplex PCR, and TCRdb holds only the in-frame ones, with some missing. This table has over 100,000 clones, almost 50% appearing once. This entry comes from a study of CD8+ T cells in alopecia areata. Findings of the study overall: Although TCR sharing was seen in mice, sharing across patients was less clear, possibly for HLA-related reasons.

Sequenced material: CD8+ T cells sorted from blood, taken at week 0. The clonotype comes from a human donor with alopecia areata.

CDR3 DNA sequence: TGTGCCAGCAGCTTATCACAGAGGAATCAGCCCCAGCATTTT. Translating it yields CASSLSQRNQPQHF. The V call is TRBV7-8, the J call TRBJ1-5; D is unclear. This CDR3 region has 14 residues. Trimming left V 2 bases short and J 4 bases short, with 9 bases between. Germline assignment: CDR1 SGHVS and CDR2 FQNEAQ.